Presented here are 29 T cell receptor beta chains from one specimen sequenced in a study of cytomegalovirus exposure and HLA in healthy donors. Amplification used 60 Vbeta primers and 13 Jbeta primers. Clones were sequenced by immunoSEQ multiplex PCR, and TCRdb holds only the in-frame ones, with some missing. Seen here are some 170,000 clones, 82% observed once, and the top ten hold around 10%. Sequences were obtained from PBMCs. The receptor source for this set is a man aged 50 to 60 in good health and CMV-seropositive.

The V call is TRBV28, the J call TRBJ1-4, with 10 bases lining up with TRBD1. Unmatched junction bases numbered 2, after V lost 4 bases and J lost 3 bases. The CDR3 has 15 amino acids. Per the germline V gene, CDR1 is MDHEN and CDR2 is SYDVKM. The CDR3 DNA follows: TGTGCCAGCAGTTCCGGGACAGGGGCTAATGAAAAACTGTTTTTT. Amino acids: CASSSGTGANEKLFF.

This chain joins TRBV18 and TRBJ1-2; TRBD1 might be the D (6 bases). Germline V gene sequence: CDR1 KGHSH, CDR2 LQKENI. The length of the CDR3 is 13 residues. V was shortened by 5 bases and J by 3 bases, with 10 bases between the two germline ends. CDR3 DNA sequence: TGTGCCAGCTCAACAGGGCTTCACTATGGCTACACCTTC. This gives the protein CASSTGLHYGYTF.

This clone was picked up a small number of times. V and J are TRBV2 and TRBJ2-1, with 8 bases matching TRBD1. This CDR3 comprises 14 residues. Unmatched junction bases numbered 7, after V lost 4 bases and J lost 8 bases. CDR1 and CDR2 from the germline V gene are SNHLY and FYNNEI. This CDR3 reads CASSGDRLGDEQFF. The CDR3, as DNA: TGTGCCAGCAGTGGGGACAGGTTGGGGGATGAGCAGTTCTTC.

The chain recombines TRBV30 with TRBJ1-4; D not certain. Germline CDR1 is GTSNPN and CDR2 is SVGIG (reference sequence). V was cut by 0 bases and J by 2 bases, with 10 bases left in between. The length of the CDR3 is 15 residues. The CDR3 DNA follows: TGTGCCTGGAGTGTGGGAGGAGGGACTAATGAAAAACTGTTTTTT. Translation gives CAWSVGGGTNEKLFF. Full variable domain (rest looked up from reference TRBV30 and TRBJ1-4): SQTIHQWPATLVQPVGSPLSLECTVEGTSNPNLYWYRQAAGRGLQLLFYSVGIGQISSEVPQNLSASRPQDRQFILSSKKLLLSDSGFYLCAWSVGGGTNEKLFFGSGTQLSVL.

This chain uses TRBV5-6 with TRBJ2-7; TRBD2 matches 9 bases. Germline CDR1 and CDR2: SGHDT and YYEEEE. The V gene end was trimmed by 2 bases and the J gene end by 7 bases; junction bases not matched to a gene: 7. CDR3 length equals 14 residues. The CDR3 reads CASSFRRSGREQYF. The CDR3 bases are TGTGCCAGCAGCTTTAGGCGAAGCGGGAGGGAGCAGTACTTC. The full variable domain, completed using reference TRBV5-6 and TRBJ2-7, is DAGVTQSPTHLIKTRGQQVTLRCSPKSGHDTVSWYQQALGQGPQFIFQYYEEEERQRGNFPDRFSGHQFPNYSSELNVNALLLGDSALYLCASSFRRSGREQYFGPGTRLTVT.

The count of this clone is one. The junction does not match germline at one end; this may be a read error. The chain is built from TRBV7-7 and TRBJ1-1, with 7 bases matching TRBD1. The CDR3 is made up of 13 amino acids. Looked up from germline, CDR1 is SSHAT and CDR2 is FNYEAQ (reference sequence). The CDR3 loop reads CASSRDRNTEAFF. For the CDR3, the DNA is TGTGCTAGCAGCAGGGACAGGAACACTGAAGCTTTCTTT. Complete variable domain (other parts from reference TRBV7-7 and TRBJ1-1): GAGVSQSPRYKVTKRGQDVTLRCDPISSHATLYWYQQALGQGPEFLTYFNYEAQPDKSGLPSDRFSAERPEGSISTLTIQRTEQRDSAMYRCASSRDRNTEAFFGQGTRLTVV.

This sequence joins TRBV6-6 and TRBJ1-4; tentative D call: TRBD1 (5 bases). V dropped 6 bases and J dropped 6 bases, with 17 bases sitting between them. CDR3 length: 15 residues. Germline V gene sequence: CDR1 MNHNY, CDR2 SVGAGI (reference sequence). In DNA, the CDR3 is TGTGCCAGCAGATACCCGGGGGATTTGGATGAAAAACTGTTTTTT. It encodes CASRYPGDLDEKLFF.

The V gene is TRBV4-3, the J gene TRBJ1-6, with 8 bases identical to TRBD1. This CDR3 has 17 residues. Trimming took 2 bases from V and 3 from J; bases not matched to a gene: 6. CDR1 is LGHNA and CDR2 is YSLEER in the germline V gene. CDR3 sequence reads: CASSQRRQGNYNSPLHF. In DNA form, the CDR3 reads TGCGCCAGCAGCCAACGTCGACAGGGGAACTATAATTCACCCCTCCACTTT.

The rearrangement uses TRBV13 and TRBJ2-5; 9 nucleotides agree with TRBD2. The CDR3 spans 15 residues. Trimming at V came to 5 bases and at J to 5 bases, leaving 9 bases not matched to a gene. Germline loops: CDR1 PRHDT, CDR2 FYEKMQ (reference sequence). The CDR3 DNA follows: TGTGCCAGCAGCCCGTTAGCGGGGGCAGGGGAGACCCAGTACTTC. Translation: CASSPLAGAGETQYF.

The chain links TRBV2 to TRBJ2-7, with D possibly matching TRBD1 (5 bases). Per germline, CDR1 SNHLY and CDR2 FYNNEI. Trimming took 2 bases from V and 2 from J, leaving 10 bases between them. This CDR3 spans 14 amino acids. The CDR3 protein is CASSEWTLTYEQYF. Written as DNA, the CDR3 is TGTGCCAGCAGTGAATGGACATTAACCTACGAGCAGTACTTC. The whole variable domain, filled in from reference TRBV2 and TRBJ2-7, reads EPEVTQTPSHQVTQMGQEVILRCVPISNHLYFYWYRQILGQKVEFLVSFYNNEISEKSEIFDDQFSVERPDGSNFTLKIRSTKLEDSAMYFCASSEWTLTYEQYFGPGTRLTVT.

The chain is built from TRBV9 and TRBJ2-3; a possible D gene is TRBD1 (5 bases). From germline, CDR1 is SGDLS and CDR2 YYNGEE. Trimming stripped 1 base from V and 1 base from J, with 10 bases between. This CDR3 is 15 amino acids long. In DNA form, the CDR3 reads TGTGCCAGCAGCGTAACAGGTTCGGGCACAGATACGCAGTATTTT. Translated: CASSVTGSGTDTQYF.

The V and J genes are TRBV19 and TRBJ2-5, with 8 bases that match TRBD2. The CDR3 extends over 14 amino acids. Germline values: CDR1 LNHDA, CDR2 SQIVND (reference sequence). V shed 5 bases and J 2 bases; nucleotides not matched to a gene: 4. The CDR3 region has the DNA TGTGCCAGTAGTCATTTAGCGGGGCAAGAGACCCAGTACTTC. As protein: CASSHLAGQETQYF.

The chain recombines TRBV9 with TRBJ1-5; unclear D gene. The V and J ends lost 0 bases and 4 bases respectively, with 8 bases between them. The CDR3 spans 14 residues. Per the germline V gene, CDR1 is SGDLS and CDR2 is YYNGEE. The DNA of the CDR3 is TGTGCCAGCAGCGTAGGGCCAGAAAATCAGCCCCAGCATTTT. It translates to CASSVGPENQPQHF.

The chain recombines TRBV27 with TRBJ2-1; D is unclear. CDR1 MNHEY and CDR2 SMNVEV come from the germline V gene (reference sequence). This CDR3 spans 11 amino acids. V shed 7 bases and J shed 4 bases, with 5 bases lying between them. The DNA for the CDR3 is TGTGCCAGCAAGAGGTACAATGAGCAGTTCTTC. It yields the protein CASKRYNEQFF.

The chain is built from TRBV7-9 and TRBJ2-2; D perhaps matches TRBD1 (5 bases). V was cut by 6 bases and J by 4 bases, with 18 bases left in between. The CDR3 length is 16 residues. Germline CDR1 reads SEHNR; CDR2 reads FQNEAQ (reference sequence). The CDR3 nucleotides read TGTGCCAGCAGAGCCCTGGGGCGGAGTCCCACCGGGGAGCTGTTTTTT. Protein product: CASRALGRSPTGELFF.

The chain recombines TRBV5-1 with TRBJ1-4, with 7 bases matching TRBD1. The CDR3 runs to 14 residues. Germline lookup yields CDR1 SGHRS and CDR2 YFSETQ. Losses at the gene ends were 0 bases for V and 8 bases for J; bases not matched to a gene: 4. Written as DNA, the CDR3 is TGCGCCAGCAGCTTGGCGGGGACAGTCGAAAAACTGTTTTTT. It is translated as CASSLAGTVEKLFF.

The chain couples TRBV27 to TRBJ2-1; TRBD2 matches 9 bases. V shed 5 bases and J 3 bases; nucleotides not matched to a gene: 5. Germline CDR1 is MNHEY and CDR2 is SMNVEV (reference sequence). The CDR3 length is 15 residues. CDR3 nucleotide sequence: TGTGCCAGCAGTACACTTAGCGGGAGCTACAATGAGCAGTTCTTC. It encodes CASSTLSGSYNEQFF.

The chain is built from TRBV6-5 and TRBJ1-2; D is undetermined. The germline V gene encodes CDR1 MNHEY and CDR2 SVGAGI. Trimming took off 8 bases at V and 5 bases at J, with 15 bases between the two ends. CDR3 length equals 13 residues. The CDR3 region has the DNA TGTGCCAGCGTCGGCTTTACCGGGTATGGCTACACCTTC. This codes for CASVGFTGYGYTF.

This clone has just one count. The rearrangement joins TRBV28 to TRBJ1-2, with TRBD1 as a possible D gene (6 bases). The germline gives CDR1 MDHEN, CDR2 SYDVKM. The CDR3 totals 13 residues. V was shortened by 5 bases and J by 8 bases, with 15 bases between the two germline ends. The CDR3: CASSRQAVWGYTF. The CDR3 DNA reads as TGTGCCAGCAGTCGACAGGCGGTTTGGGGCTACACCTTC.

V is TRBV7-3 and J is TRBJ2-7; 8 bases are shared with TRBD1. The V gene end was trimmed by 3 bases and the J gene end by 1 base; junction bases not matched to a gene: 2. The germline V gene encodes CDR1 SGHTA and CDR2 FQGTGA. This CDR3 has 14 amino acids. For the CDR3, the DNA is TGTGCCAGCAGCTTGGGGACAGGTTCCTACGAGCAGTACTTC. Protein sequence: CASSLGTGSYEQYF.

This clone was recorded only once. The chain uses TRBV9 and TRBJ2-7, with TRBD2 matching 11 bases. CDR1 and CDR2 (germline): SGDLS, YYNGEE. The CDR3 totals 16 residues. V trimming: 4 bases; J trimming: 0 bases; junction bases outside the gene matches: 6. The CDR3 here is CASSPTSGGSSYEQYF. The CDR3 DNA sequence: TGTGCCAGCAGCCCCACTAGCGGGGGTAGCTCCTACGAGCAGTACTTC.

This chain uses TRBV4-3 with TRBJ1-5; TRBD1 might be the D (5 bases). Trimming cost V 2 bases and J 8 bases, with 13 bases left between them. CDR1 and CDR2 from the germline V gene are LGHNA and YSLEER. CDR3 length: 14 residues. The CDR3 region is CASSQHQGKKPQHF. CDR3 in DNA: TGCGCCAGCAGCCAACATCAGGGTAAAAAGCCCCAGCATTTT.

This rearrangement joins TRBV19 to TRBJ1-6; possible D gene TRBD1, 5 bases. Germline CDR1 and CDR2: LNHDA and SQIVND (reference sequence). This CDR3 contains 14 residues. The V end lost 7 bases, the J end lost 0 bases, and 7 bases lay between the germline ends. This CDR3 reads CASIDSSYNSPLHF. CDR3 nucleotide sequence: TGTGCCAGTATCGACAGCTCCTATAATTCACCCCTCCACTTT. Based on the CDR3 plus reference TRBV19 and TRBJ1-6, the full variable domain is DGGITQSPKYLFRKEGQNVTLSCEQNLNHDAMYWYRQDPGQGLRLIYYSQIVNDFQKGDIAEGYSVSREKKESFPLTVTSAQKNPTAFYLCASIDSSYNSPLHFGNGTRLTVT.

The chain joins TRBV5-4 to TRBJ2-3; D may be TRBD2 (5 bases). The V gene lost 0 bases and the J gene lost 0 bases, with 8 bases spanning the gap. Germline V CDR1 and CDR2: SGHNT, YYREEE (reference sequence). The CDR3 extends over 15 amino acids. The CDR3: CASSLAGLSTDTQYF. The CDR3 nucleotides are TGTGCCAGCAGCTTGGCAGGACTTAGCACAGATACGCAGTATTTT.

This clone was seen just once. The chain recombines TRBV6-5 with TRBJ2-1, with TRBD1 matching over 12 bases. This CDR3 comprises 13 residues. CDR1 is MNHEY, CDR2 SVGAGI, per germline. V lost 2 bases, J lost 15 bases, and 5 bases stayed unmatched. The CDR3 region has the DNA TGTGCCAGCAGTTACAGAGGGACAGGGGGCATGTTCTTC. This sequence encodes CASSYRGTGGMFF.

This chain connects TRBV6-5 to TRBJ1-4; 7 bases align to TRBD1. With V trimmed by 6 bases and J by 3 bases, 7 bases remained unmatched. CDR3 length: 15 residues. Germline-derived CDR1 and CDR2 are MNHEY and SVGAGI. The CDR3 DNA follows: TGTGCCAGCAGCAAATACAGGGGTCCTAATGAAAAACTGTTTTTT. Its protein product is CASSKYRGPNEKLFF.

The CDR3 DNA sequence: TGTGCCAGCAGCGCCCGGGACTCGTTGTTCTTC. This gives the protein CASSARDSLFF. This chain connects TRBV9 to TRBJ2-1; TRBD2 is a possible D gene (6 bases). Trimming stripped 3 bases from V and 15 bases from J, with 13 bases between. The CDR3 is made up of 11 amino acids. Germline values: CDR1 SGDLS, CDR2 YYNGEE. Together with reference TRBV9 and TRBJ2-1, the CDR3 gives the full variable domain: DSGVTQTPKHLITATGQRVTLRCSPRSGDLSVYWYQQSLDQGLQFLIQYYNGEERAKGNILERFSAQQFPDLHSELNLSSLELGDSALYFCASSARDSLFFGPGTRLTVL.

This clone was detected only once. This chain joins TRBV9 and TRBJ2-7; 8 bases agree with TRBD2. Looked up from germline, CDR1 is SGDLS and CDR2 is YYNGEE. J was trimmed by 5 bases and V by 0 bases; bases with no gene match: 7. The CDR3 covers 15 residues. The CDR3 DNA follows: TGTGCCAGCAGCGTAGCTACCGGGAGGGCCGACGAGCAGTACTTC. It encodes CASSVATGRADEQYF.

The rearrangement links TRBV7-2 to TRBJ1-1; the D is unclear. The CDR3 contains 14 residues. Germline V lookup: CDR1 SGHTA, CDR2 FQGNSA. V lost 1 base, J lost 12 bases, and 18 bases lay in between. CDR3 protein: CASSLETGYARSFF. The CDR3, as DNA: TGTGCCAGCAGCTTAGAAACTGGGTACGCGAGGTCTTTCTTT.